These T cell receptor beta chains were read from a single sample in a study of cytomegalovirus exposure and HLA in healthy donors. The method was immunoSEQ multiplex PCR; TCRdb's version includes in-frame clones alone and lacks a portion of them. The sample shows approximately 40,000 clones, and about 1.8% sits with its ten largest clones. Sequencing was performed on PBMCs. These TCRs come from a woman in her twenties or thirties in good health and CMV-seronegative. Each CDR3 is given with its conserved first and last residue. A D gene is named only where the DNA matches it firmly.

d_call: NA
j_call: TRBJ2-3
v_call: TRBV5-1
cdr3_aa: CASSLGEGRSQYF
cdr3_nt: TGCGCCAGCAGCTTGGGAGAAGGGAGATCGCAGTATTTT

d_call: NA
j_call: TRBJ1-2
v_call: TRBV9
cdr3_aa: CASSVEPDSSVGYTF
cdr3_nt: TGTGCCAGCAGCGTAGAGCCGGACAGCTCAGTTGGCTACACCTTC

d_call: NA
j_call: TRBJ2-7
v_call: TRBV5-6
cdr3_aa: CASSFSPSSPEQYF
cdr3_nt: TGTGCCAGCAGCTTTTCCCCTAGCTCACCCGAGCAGTACTTC

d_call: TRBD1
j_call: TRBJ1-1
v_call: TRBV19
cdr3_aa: CASSDRGNTEAFF
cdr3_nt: TGTGCCAGTAGCGACAGGGGGAACACTGAAGCTTTCTTT

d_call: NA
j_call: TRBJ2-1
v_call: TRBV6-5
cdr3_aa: CASSPGLGSYNEQFF
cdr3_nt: TGTGCCAGCAGTCCCGGACTTGGCTCCTACAATGAGCAGTTCTTC

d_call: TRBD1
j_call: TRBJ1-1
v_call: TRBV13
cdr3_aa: CASRNYQGAAEAFF
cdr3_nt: TGTGCCAGCAGGAACTACCAGGGGGCGGCTGAAGCTTTCTTT

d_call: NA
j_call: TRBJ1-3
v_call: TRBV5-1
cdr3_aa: CASSLTTGNSGNTIYF
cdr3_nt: TGCGCCAGCAGCTTGACGACAGGTAACTCTGGAAACACCATATATTTT

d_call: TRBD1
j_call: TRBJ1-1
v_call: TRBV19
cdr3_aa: CASSSQGGTGKAFF
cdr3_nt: TGTGCCAGTAGTTCCCAGGGGGGGACAGGCAAAGCTTTCTTT

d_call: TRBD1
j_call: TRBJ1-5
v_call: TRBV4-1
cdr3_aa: CASKRDRDSNQPQHF
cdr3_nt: TGCGCCAGCAAGAGGGACAGGGATAGCAATCAGCCCCAGCATTTT

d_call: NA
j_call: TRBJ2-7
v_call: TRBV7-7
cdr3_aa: CASSLDRGNEQYF
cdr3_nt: TGTGCTAGCAGCTTAGATCGGGGAAACGAGCAGTACTTC

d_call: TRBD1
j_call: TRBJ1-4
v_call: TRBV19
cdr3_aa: CASSTRQGWEKLFF
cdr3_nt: TGTGCCAGTAGTACCAGACAGGGATGGGAAAAACTGTTTTTT

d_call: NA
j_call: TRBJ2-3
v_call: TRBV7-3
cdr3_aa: CASSASLADTQYF
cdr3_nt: TGTGCCAGCAGCGCCTCCTTAGCAGATACGCAGTATTTT

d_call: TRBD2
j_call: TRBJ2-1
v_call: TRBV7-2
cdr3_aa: CASRYELAGRYEQFF
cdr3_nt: TGTGCCAGCAGATATGAACTAGCGGGGCGGTATGAGCAGTTCTTC

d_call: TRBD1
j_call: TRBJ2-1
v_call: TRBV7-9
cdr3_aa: CASSARGQGVDNEQFF
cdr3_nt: TGTGCCAGCAGCGCTCGAGGACAGGGGGTCGACAATGAGCAGTTCTTC

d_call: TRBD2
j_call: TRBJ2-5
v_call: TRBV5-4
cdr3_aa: CASSGGLAGRETQYF
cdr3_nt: TGTGCCAGCAGCGGGGGACTAGCGGGGAGGGAGACCCAGTACTTC

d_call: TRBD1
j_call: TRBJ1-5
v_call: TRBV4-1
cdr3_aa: CASSLGQGGNQPQHF
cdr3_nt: TGCGCCAGCAGCCTGGGACAGGGAGGCAATCAGCCCCAGCATTTT

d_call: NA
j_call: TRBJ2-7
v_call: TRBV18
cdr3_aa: CASSPRLAGGWTYEQYF
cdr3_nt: TGTGCCAGCTCACCAAGGCTGGCAGGGGGGTGGACCTACGAGCAGTACTTC

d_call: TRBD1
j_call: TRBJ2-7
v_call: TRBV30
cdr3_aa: CAWSVQGAYEQYF
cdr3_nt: TGTGCCTGGAGTGTCCAGGGGGCCTACGAGCAGTACTTC

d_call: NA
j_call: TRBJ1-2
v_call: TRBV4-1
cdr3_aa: CASSLVEGGYTF
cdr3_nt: TGCGCCAGCAGCCTCGTAGAGGGAGGCTACACCTTC

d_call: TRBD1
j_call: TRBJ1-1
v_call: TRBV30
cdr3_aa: CAWVRHRGQVAEAFF
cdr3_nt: TGTGCCTGGGTGCGCCACAGGGGGCAGGTCGCTGAAGCTTTCTTT

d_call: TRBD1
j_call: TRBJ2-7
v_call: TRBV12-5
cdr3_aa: CASGLVAGGLLEQYF
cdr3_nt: TGTGCTAGTGGTTTGGTGGCAGGGGGCTTACTTGAGCAGTACTTC

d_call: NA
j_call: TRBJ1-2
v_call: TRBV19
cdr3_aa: CASSRGDLASPHYGYTF
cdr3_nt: TGTGCCAGTAGTAGAGGCGACCTCGCCTCACCCCACTATGGCTACACCTTC